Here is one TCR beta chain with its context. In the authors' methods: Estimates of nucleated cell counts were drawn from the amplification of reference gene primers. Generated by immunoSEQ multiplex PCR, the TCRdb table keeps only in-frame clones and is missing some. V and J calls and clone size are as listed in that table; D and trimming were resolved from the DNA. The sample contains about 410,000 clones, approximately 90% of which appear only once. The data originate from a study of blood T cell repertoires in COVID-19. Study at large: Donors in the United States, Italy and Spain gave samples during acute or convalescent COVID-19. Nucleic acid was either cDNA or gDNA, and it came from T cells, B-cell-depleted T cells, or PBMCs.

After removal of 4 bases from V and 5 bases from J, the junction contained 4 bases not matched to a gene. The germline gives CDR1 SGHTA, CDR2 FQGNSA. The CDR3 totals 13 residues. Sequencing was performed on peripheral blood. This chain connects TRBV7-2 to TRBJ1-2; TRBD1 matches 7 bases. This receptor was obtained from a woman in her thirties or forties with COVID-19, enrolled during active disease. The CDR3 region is CASSSQTGYGYTF. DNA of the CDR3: TGTGCCAGCAGCTCCCAGACAGGGTATGGCTACACCTTC.